This passage covers 30 T cell receptor beta chains from one sample sequenced in a study of cytomegalovirus exposure and HLA in healthy donors. The PCR ran on 60 Vbeta and 13 Jbeta primers. TCRdb keeps only in-frame clones here, not all; method: immunoSEQ multiplex PCR. Here the sample spans about 130,000 clones, 75% to 85% being singletons. The sample consisted of PBMCs. Receptors originate from a male donor in good health and CMV-seropositive.

This clone was seen more than once but under ten times. V is TRBV7-9 and J is TRBJ2-1, with 7 positions matching TRBD2. The V and J ends lost 5 bases and 12 bases, in that order; junction bases with no gene match: 7. CDR1 is SEHNR, CDR2 FQNEAQ, per germline (reference sequence). CDR3 length: 12 residues. The CDR3, as DNA: TGTGCCAGCAGCCTCGGCGGGGGTGGGCAGTTCTTC. Amino acids: CASSLGGGGQFF.

This chain connects TRBV27 to TRBJ2-1; TRBD2 aligns across 8 bases. This CDR3 comprises 13 residues. The V gene's germline CDR1 is MNHEY and CDR2 SMNVEV (reference sequence). After removal of 6 bases from V and 6 bases from J, the junction contained 4 bases not matched to a gene. CDR3 region: CASRVSGGNEQFF. Here the CDR3 DNA reads TGTGCCAGCAGGGTCAGCGGGGGCAATGAGCAGTTCTTC.

This clone was observed a single time. The V call is TRBV19, the J call TRBJ1-2; a weak D match, TRBD1 (5 bases). The CDR3 spans 13 residues. From germline, CDR1 is LNHDA and CDR2 SQIVND (reference sequence). The ends were cut back, 6 bases at V and 5 bases at J, with 13 bases in the middle. This CDR3 is CASSAGGGYGYTF. The CDR3 nucleotides are TGTGCCAGTAGCGCCGGGGGGGGGTATGGCTACACCTTC.

V usage is TRBV19 and J usage is TRBJ1-5; 8 bases match TRBD1. Germline V CDR1 and CDR2: LNHDA, SQIVND (reference sequence). CDR3 length equals 17 residues. The junction had 9 bases not matched to a gene; V was cut back by 3 bases and J by 2 bases. In DNA, the CDR3 is TGTGCCAGTAGTATGACGGCACAGGGGGTTGGCAATCAGCCCCAGCATTTT. Translating gives CASSMTAQGVGNQPQHF.

This clone was counted only a few times. The V and J genes are TRBV30 and TRBJ1-5; D uncertain. The CDR3 has 13 amino acids. Germline values: CDR1 GTSNPN, CDR2 SVGIG (reference sequence). V lost 0 bases and J 8 bases, leaving 11 bases between the germline ends. CDR3 sequence (DNA): TGTGCCTGGAGTGTCTCTAGGTGGGAGCCCCAGCATTTT. It yields the protein CAWSVSRWEPQHF.

The chain has TRBV29-1 and TRBJ2-1, with D maybe TRBD2 (5 bases). The germline V gene has CDR1 SQVTM and CDR2 ANQGSEA. The CDR3 covers 16 residues. V shed 2 bases and J shed 1 base, with 15 bases lying between them. This chain's CDR3 is CSVEFYASPSYNEQFF. In DNA form, the CDR3 reads TGCAGCGTTGAATTCTATGCTAGCCCTTCCTACAATGAGCAGTTCTTC.

The chain couples TRBV30 to TRBJ2-7, with 7 bases lining up with TRBD2. The V segment lost 8 bases and the J segment 5 bases; nucleotides outside the gene matches: 12. The CDR3 covers 13 residues. Germline CDR1 and CDR2: GTSNPN and SVGIG (reference sequence). CDR3 in DNA: TGTGCCCGGGCTGTGGGAGGGCCTGACGAGCAGTACTTC. The encoded protein is CARAVGGPDEQYF.

The V gene is TRBV7-2, the J gene TRBJ2-3, with D maybe TRBD2 (6 bases). CDR3 size: 14 residues. Germline loops: CDR1 SGHTA, CDR2 FQGNSA. Trimming took 3 bases from V and 1 from J, leaving 8 bases between them. CDR3 sequence (DNA): TGTGCCAGCAGCTTGTTAGCGGGCACAGATACGCAGTATTTT. Residues: CASSLLAGTDTQYF. The full variable domain, completed using reference TRBV7-2 and TRBJ2-3, is GAGVSQSPSNKVTEKGKDVELRCDPISGHTALYWYRQSLGQGLEFLIYFQGNSAPDKSGLPSDRFSAERTGGSVSTLTIQRTQQEDSAVYLCASSLLAGTDTQYFGPGTRLTVL.

CDR3 nucleotides: TGTGCCAGCAGCCAAGGAAGGTTTGACAGTGATACAGATACGCAGTATTTT. It translates to CASSQGRFDSDTDTQYF. This rearrangement joins TRBV4-2 to TRBJ2-3, with D perhaps matching TRBD1 (5 bases). The CDR3 spans 17 residues. CDR1 is LGHNA, CDR2 YNFKEQ, per germline. Trimming left V 1 base short and J 3 bases short, with 17 bases between.

CDR3 residues: CASSQVNSMLPSEQFF. CDR3 in DNA: TGCGCCAGCAGCCAAGTTAACAGTATGCTTCCCTCTGAGCAGTTCTTC. The chain is built from TRBV4-3 and TRBJ2-1; D remains ambiguous. CDR3 length equals 16 residues. Trimming pared 1 base from V and 9 bases from J, leaving 19 bases between. CDR1 LGHNA and CDR2 YSLEER come from the germline V gene.

This clone appeared once. The chain couples TRBV5-1 to TRBJ1-2, with 8 bases lining up with TRBD1. After removal of 4 bases from V and 4 bases from J, the junction contained 9 bases not matched to a gene. This CDR3 is 15 amino acids long. Germline V gene sequence: CDR1 SGHRS, CDR2 YFSETQ. CDR3 sequence (DNA): TGCGCCAGCAGCGTAGGGACAGGCCAGCCCTATGGCTACACCTTC. This encodes CASSVGTGQPYGYTF. Full variable domain (rest looked up from reference TRBV5-1 and TRBJ1-2): KAGVTQTPRYLIKTRGQQVTLSCSPISGHRSVSWYQQTPGQGLQFLFEYFSETQRNKGNFPGRFSGRQFSNSRSEMNVSTLELGDSALYLCASSVGTGQPYGYTFGSGTRLTVV.

The rearrangement joins TRBV5-1 to TRBJ2-6; weak D call: TRBD2 (5 bases). V lost 0 bases and J lost 2, with 6 bases in between. The CDR3 is 15 residues long. Per germline, CDR1 SGHRS and CDR2 YFSETQ. The CDR3: CASSLERAGANVLTF. Here the CDR3 DNA reads TGCGCCAGCAGCTTGGAGAGGGCTGGGGCCAACGTCCTGACTTTC.

The J gene is TRBJ1-2, the V gene TRBV4-1; D possibly corresponds to TRBD1 (6 bases). V lost 0 bases, J lost 4 bases, and 15 bases lay in between. This CDR3 has 16 amino acids. CDR1 and CDR2 (germline): MGHRA, YSYEKL. The CDR3 loop reads CASSQDSSGESYGYTF. CDR3 in DNA: TGCGCCAGCAGCCAAGATTCCTCAGGGGAGAGCTATGGCTACACCTTC.

V is TRBV5-1 and J is TRBJ1-2; D is possibly TRBD1 (5 bases). V was cut by 1 base and J by 6 bases, with 16 bases left in between. Germline CDR1 is SGHRS and CDR2 is YFSETQ. The CDR3 length is 15 residues. The CDR3 is CASSLRAGTLDGYTF. In DNA, the CDR3 is TGCGCCAGCAGCTTGCGGGCGGGGACGTTGGATGGCTACACCTTC.

The rearrangement links TRBV7-9 to TRBJ2-5; the D gene is possibly TRBD1 (6 bases). Germline loops: CDR1 SEHNR, CDR2 FQNEAQ (reference sequence). The CDR3 sequence is 15 residues long. The germline V and J ends were trimmed by 4 bases and 4 bases, with 16 bases remaining between them. CDR3: CASSWTAKIGETQYF. The CDR3 DNA reads TGTGCCAGCAGCTGGACAGCCAAAATAGGAGAGACCCAGTACTTC.

This clone was counted a few times. The chain carries TRBV7-2 and TRBJ2-2; no definite D call. Trimming removed 0 bases from V and 7 bases from J, with 9 bases in between. The CDR3 is made up of 14 amino acids. CDR1 SGHTA and CDR2 FQGNSA come from the germline V gene. The chain's CDR3 is CASSLANYNGELFF. DNA of the CDR3: TGTGCCAGCAGCTTAGCAAACTACAACGGGGAGCTGTTTTTT.

The chain combines TRBV27 with TRBJ2-7, with 9 bases identical to TRBD2. This CDR3 has 16 residues. Germline lookup yields CDR1 MNHEY and CDR2 SMNVEV (reference sequence). The ends lost 0 bases at V and 3 bases at J; junction bases unmatched: 6. CDR3 in DNA: TGTGCCAGCAGTTTATCTGGACTTAGCGGGGGCTACGAGCAGTACTTC. This sequence encodes CASSLSGLSGGYEQYF.

The chain couples TRBV7-2 to TRBJ2-3, with 7 bases that match TRBD2. J gave up 6 bases and V 5 bases, and 14 bases lay outside the gene matches. CDR3 length: 16 residues. The V gene's germline CDR1 is SGHTA and CDR2 FQGNSA. The CDR3 DNA reads as TGTGCCAGCAGCCTCCCCGAGGGGAGGGCCAGGGATACGCAGTATTTT. It yields the protein CASSLPEGRARDTQYF.

The J gene is TRBJ2-7, the V gene TRBV27; 11 bases are shared with TRBD2. The length of the CDR3 is 15 residues. Germline-derived CDR1 and CDR2 are MNHEY and SMNVEV (reference sequence). Trimming took 6 bases from V and 4 from J; bases not matched to a gene: 8. The CDR3 nucleotides read TGTGCCAGCAGCCTCCAACTAGCGGGAGTATACGAGCAGTACTTC. This gives the protein CASSLQLAGVYEQYF.

The gene calls are TRBV30 and TRBJ1-2, with 9 bases fitting TRBD1. The J segment lost 4 bases and the V segment lost 0 bases, leaving 9 bases of the junction unmatched. Germline values: CDR1 GTSNPN, CDR2 SVGIG (reference sequence). This CDR3 is built from 16 residues. The CDR3 nucleotides read TGTGCCTGGAGTGTACAAAGAACAGGGGGCATCTATGGCTACACCTTC. This gives the protein CAWSVQRTGGIYGYTF.

The chain recombines TRBV19 with TRBJ2-2; D is undetermined. CDR1 and CDR2 from the germline V gene are LNHDA and SQIVND (reference sequence). The V and J ends lost 10 bases and 3 bases respectively, with 15 bases between them. The CDR3 has 14 residues. CDR3 DNA sequence: TGTGCCACCCAAGAACAACACGACACCGGGGAGCTGTTTTTT. The encoded protein is CATQEQHDTGELFF.

The V gene is TRBV30, the J gene TRBJ2-1; the match to TRBD2 covers 9 bases. The CDR3 is made up of 13 amino acids. V lost 7 bases to trimming and J lost 2 bases; unmatched junction nucleotides: 3. The germline gives CDR1 GTSNPN, CDR2 SVGIG (reference sequence). CDR3 bases: TGTGCCTCTTTAGCGGGAGCCTACAATGAGCAGTTCTTC. Encoded protein: CASLAGAYNEQFF.

This chain uses TRBV5-4 with TRBJ2-6; TRBD2 aligns across 7 bases. The CDR3 runs 19 residues. V shed 4 bases, J shed 0 bases, and the junction held 13 bases outside the gene matches. Per the germline V gene, CDR1 is SGHNT and CDR2 is YYREEE (reference sequence). CDR3 in DNA: TGTGCCAGCAGCCGGGGTCCCCGGGACTATATCTCTGGGGCCAACGTCCTGACTTTC. Encoded protein: CASSRGPRDYISGANVLTF. The full variable domain, rest sourced from reference TRBV5-4 and TRBJ2-6, is ETGVTQSPTHLIKTRGQQVTLRCSSQSGHNTVSWYQQALGQGPQFIFQYYREEENGRGNFPPRFSGLQFPNYSSELNVNALELDDSALYLCASSRGPRDYISGANVLTFGAGSRLTVL.

The V call is TRBV4-1, the J call TRBJ2-2; D possibly corresponds to TRBD1 (5 bases). Germline CDR1 and CDR2: MGHRA and YSYEKL. V lost 4 bases and J lost 4, with 7 bases in between. CDR3 size: 13 residues. CDR3 sequence (DNA): TGCGCCAGCAGCCGACAGAGCACCGGGGAGCTGTTTTTT. Translating gives CASSRQSTGELFF.

The chain carries TRBV6-1 and TRBJ2-1, with D uncertain. V gave up 0 bases and J gave up 6 bases, with 6 bases separating them. The CDR3 is 13 amino acids. Germline CDR1 is MNHNS and CDR2 is SASEGT. CDR3 coding DNA: TGTGCCAGCAGTGAAGCCCTACCCAATGAGCAGTTCTTC. It yields the protein CASSEALPNEQFF.

The chain recombines TRBV30 with TRBJ2-1, with 8 bases matching TRBD1. In germline, CDR1 is GTSNPN, CDR2 SVGIG (reference sequence). With V trimmed by 0 bases and J by 3 bases, 1 base remained unmatched. The CDR3 contains 14 residues. CDR3 in amino acids: CAWSVQGVYNEQFF. CDR3 nucleotide sequence: TGTGCCTGGAGTGTACAGGGGGTCTACAATGAGCAGTTCTTC.

The rearrangement links TRBV2 to TRBJ1-5, with D possibly TRBD1 on 6 matching bases. Germline CDR1 SNHLY, CDR2 FYNNEI. The CDR3 covers 17 residues. The germline V and J ends were trimmed by 2 bases and 6 bases, with 20 bases remaining between them. The CDR3 DNA is TGTGCCAGCAGTGAATCCCTCCTTACAGGGTCGACTCAGCCCCAGCATTTT. Its translation is CASSESLLTGSTQPQHF.

The rearrangement joins TRBV27 to TRBJ1-1; D call uncertain. CDR1 is MNHEY and CDR2 is SMNVEV in the germline V gene (reference sequence). Trimming took 5 bases from V and 3 from J, leaving 10 bases between them. This CDR3 has 13 residues. CDR3 DNA sequence: TGTGCCAGCAGTCTTAGCCCCTACACTGAAGCTTTCTTT. It is translated as CASSLSPYTEAFF.

The gene calls are TRBV14 and TRBJ2-7; 8 bases are a match to TRBD2. Germline CDR1 and CDR2: SGHDN and FVKESK. The CDR3 sequence is 16 residues long. V gave up 3 bases and J gave up 3 bases; unmatched junction bases: 10. DNA for the CDR3: TGTGCCAGCAGCCATGTGGTGACTAGCGCGCTCTACGAGCAGTACTTC. Translating it yields CASSHVVTSALYEQYF.

This rearrangement joins TRBV7-3 to TRBJ2-3; D gene ambiguous. Germline-derived CDR1 and CDR2 are SGHTA and FQGTGA. V was cut by 0 bases and J by 3 bases, with 4 bases left in between. The CDR3 consists of 13 residues. The CDR3 DNA reads as TGTGCCAGCAGCTTAACGACTACAGATACGCAGTATTTT. Translated, it gives CASSLTTTDTQYF.